One T cell receptor beta chain is described in this entry. This receptor's antigen is unknown. The input lacks base qualities; no much larger clone sits a single base away. The CDR3 regions of human TCRbeta chains were analyzed by immunosequencing. For the original study's pipeline: Repertoire TCRs were checked for matches against a reference library of SARS-CoV-2-specific TCRs that had been generated using the MIRA antigen-specificity platform. Breadth meant the fraction of unique TCRs that were SARS-CoV-2-associated, whereas depth meant the fraction of total T cells that were SARS-CoV-2-associated. Using the MIRA data, each spike-specific TCR was assigned both to the spike region to which the TCR was reactive and to a CD4 or CD8 class. Log10-transformed breadth and depth values were compared by one-way ANOVA with Sidak's multiple comparisons tests. TCRdb provides this immuneACCESS table in a form limited to in-frame rearrangements. Some clones are lacking; in checked studies, under half of them reflect an unresolved V gene, and why the rest are absent is not known. V and J calls plus clone size are reproduced from that table; the DNA served to infer D and trimming. Here the sample has about 170,000 clones; 85% to 90% occur a single time. Jointly, the top ten make up under 2% of the sample.

According to the study, the label for this sample's time point signals: baseline before first vaccination. Samples from vaccinated people were obtained from the UK trials COV001 and COV002, which included a single-blind randomized controlled phase 2/3 trial of AZD1222 (ChAdOx1 nCoV-19) in healthy adults. For TCRbeta chain sequencing, PBMC samples were collected from trial participants at day 0 and at day 28 after the second dose. The sample is drawn from a study of T cell responses to AZD1222 COVID-19 vaccine (dated by TCRdb to 2020 to 2022). With regard to the full study: AZD1222 recipients whose second dose came at about 4 weeks and those whose second dose came at about 12 weeks were combined into one group, since spike-specific TCR depth and breadth did not differ between the two schedules. TCR sequencing covered fewer than 250 trial participants: roughly 200 given two doses of AZD1222 and around 25 given two doses of MenACWY control vaccine. Trial participants were enrolled by age into subgroups of 18-55, 56-69 and 70-plus years, and around 150, 29 and 61 TCR-sequenced participants, respectively, were included in these subgroups.

From a lookup of the germline V gene, CDR1 and CDR2 are SGHTA and FQGNSA. Counted from cysteine to phenylalanine, this CDR3 has 15 amino acids. The retained sequence is limited to the CDR3, 45 bases, with the frame set at the first base. V lost 1 base and J lost 9 bases; the stretch between them is 16 bases long. Overall results and qualifications from the work: Conclusions about previously exposed vaccinees are limited, since just five to seven AZD1222 recipients were seropositive for SARS-CoV-2 at baseline. The whole spike protein was spanned by vaccine-associated CD4 TCRs, and dominant responses were seen in regions 160-218 and 743-854. Spike-specific TCR breadth and depth rose significantly after two AZD1222 doses compared with day 0 and with MenACWY recipients. Because no samples from the day 14 peak response were available, repertoires could be characterized only after the peak T cell response. Nearly half of unique spike-specific TCRs reportedly recognized epitopes outside regions mutated in the B.1.351 and B.1.1.7 variants. In the small 56-69-year group, the increase in depth fell short of significance, most likely because of low power. Participants were mostly white British, with more females than males. The authors suggested clonal diversity may have been underestimated.

The source of this sequence is an adult in good health. This specimen was peripheral blood, taken on day 0 of AZD1222 vaccination. The chain joins TRBV7-2 to TRBJ2-1; TRBD1 is perhaps the D gene, given 6 matching bases. CDR3 protein: CASSLVAQGGSEQFF. The DNA reads as follows: TGTGCCAGCAGCTTAGTGGCACAGGGCGGCTCTGAGCAGTTCTTC.